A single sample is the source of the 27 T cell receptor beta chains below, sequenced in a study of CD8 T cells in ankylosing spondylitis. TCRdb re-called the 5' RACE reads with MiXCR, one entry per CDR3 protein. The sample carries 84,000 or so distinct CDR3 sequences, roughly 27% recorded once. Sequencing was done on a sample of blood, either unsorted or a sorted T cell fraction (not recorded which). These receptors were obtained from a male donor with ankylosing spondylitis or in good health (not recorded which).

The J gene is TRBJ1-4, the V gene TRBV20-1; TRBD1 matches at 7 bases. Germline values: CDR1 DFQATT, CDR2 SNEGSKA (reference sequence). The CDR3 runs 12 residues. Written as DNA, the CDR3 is TGCACTGCAAGGACAGGTCTTGAAAAACTGTTTTTT. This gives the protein CTARTGLEKLFF.

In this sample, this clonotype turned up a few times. This CDR3 is CASEEQGREKLFF. The CDR3 DNA reads as TGTGCCAGCGAAGAGCAGGGACGCGAAAAACTGTTTTTT. The V and J genes are TRBV6-1 and TRBJ1-4; possibly TRBD1 for D (5 bases). CDR3 length: 13 amino acids. From germline, CDR1 is MNHNS and CDR2 SASEGT. Trimming removed 8 bases at V and 8 bases at J, with 15 bases between.

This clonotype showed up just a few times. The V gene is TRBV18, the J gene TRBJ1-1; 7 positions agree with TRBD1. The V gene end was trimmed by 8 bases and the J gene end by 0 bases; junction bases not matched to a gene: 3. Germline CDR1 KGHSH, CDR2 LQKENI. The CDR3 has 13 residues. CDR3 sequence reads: CASGQAMNTEAFF. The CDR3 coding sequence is TGTGCCAGCGGACAGGCAATGAACACTGAAGCTTTCTTT.

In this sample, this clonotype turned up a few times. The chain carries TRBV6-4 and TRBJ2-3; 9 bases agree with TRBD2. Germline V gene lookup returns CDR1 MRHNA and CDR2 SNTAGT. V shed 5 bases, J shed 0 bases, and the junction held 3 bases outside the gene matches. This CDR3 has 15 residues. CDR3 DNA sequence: TGTGCCAGCAGTAAGACTAGCGGAAGCACAGATACGCAGTATTTT. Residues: CASSKTSGSTDTQYF.

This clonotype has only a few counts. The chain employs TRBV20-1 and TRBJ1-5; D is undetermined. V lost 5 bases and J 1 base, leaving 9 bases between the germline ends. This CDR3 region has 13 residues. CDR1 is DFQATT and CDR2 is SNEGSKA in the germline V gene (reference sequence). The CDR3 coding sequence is TGCAGTGCTTCCATTAACAGCAATCAGCCCCAGCATTTT. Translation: CSASINSNQPQHF.

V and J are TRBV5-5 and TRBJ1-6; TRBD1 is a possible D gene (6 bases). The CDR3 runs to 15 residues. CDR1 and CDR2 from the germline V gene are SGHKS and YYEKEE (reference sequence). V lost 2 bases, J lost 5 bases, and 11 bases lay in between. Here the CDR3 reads CASSLWAGDNSPLHF. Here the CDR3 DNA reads TGTGCCAGCAGCTTATGGGCAGGGGATAATTCACCCCTCCACTTT.

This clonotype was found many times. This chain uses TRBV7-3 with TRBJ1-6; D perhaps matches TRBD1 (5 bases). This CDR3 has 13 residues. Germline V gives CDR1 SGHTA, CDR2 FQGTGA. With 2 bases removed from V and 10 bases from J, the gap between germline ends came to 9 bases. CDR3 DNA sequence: TGTGCCAGCAGCTTACACGGGGACTCACCCCTCCACTTT. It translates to CASSLHGDSPLHF.

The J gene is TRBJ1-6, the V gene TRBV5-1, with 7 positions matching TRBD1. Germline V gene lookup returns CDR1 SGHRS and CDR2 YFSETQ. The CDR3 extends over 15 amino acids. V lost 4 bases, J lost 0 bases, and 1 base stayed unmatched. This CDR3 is CASSGTASYNSPLHF. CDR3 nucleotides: TGCGCCAGCAGCGGGACAGCCTCCTATAATTCACCCCTCCACTTT.

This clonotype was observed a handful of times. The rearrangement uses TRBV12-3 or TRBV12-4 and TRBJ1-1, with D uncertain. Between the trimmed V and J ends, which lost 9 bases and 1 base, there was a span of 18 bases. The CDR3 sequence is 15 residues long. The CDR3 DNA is TGTGCCAGTAAGCCCGACAAGGGAAAGAACACTGAAGCTTTCTTT. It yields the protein CASKPDKGKNTEAFF.

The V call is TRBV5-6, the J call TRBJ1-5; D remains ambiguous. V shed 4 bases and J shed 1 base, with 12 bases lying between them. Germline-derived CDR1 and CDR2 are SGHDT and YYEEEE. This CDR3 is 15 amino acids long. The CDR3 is CASSLRVGSNQPQHF. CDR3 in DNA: TGTGCCAGCAGCCTACGGGTTGGAAGCAATCAGCCCCAGCATTTT.

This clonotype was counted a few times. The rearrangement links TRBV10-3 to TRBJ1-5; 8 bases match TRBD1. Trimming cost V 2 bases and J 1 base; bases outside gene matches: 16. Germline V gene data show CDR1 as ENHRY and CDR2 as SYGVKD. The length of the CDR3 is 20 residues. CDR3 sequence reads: CAISEDLTGGVLSSNQPQHF. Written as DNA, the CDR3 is TGTGCCATCAGTGAGGATCTAACAGGGGGAGTTCTCTCGAGCAATCAGCCCCAGCATTTT.

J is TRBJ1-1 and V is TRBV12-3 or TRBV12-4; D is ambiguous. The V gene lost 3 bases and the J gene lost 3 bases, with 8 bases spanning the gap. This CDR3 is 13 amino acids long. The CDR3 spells CASSFSVHTEAFF. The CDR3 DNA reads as TGTGCCAGCAGTTTTTCAGTCCACACTGAAGCTTTCTTT.

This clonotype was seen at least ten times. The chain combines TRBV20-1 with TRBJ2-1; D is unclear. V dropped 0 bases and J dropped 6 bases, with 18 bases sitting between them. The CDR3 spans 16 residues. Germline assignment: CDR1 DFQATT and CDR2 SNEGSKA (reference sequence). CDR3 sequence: CSARDLILERSNEQFF. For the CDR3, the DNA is TGCAGTGCTAGAGATCTGATTCTAGAACGGTCCAATGAGCAGTTCTTC.

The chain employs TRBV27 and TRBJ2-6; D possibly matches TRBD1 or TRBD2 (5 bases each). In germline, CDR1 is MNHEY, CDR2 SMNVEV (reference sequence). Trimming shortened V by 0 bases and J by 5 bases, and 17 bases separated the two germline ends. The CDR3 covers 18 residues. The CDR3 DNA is TGTGCCAGCAGTTTATCCGTGGGGGAGATTGTCCGGGCCAACGTCCTGACTTTC. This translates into CASSLSVGEIVRANVLTF.

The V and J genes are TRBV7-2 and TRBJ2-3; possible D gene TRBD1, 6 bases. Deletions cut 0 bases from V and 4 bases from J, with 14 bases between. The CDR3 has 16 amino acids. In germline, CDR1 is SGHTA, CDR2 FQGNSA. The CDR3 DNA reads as TGTGCCAGCAGCTTAGCGTACCAGGGGTGGGCAGATACGCAGTATTTT. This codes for CASSLAYQGWADTQYF.

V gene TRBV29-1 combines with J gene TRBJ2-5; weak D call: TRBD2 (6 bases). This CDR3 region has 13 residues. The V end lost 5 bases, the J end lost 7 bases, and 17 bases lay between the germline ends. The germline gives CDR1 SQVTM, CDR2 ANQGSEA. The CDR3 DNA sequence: TGCAGCGTTAAGGGACTCCTAAGGGGGACCCAGTACTTC. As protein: CSVKGLLRGTQYF.

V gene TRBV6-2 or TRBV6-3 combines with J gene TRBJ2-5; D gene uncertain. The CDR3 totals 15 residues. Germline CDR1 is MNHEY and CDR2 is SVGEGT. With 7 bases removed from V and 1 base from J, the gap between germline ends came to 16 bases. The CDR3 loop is CASTAQPPGQETQYF. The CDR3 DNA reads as TGTGCCAGCACCGCCCAACCTCCTGGCCAAGAGACCCAGTACTTC.

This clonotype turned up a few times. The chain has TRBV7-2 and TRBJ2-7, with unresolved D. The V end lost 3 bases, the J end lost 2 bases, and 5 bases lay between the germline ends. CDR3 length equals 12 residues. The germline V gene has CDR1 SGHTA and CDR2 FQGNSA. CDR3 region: CASSFFAYEQYF. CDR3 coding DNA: TGTGCCAGCAGCTTTTTTGCCTACGAGCAGTACTTC. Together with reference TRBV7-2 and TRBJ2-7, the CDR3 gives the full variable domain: GAGVSQSPSNKVTEKGKDVELRCDPISGHTALYWYRQSLGQGLEFLIYFQGNSAPDKSGLPSDRFSAERTGGSVSTLTIQRTQQEDSAVYLCASSFFAYEQYFGPGTRLTVT.

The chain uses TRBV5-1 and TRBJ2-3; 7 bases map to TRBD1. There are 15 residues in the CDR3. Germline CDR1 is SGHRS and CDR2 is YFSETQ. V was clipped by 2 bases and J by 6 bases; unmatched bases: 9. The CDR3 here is CASSLTTGSQDTQYF. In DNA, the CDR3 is TGCGCCAGCAGCTTAACGACAGGGTCGCAGGATACGCAGTATTTT. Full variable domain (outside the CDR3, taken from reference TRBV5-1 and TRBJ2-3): KAGVTQTPRYLIKTRGQQVTLSCSPISGHRSVSWYQQTPGQGLQFLFEYFSETQRNKGNFPGRFSGRQFSNSRSEMNVSTLELGDSALYLCASSLTTGSQDTQYFGPGTRLTVL.

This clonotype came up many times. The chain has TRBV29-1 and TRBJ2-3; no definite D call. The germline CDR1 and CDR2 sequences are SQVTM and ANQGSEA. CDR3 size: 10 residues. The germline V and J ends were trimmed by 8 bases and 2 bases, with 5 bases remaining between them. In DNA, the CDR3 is TGCAGCACGAACACAGATACGCAGTATTTT. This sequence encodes CSTNTDTQYF.

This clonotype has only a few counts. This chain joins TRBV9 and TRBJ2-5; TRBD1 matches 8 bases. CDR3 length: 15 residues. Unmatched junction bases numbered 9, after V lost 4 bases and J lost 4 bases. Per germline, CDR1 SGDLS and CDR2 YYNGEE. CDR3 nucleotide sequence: TGTGCCAGCAGCACAGGATTACAGGGGGGAGAGACCCAGTACTTC. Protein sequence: CASSTGLQGGETQYF.

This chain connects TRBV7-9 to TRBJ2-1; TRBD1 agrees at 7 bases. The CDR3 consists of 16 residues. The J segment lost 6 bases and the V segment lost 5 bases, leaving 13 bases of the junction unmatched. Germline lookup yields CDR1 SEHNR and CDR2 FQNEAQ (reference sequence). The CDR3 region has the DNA TGTGCCAGCAGCCGCCCGACAGGGTACGAAGGCAATGAGCAGTTCTTC. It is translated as CASSRPTGYEGNEQFF. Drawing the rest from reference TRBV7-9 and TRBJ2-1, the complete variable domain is DTGVSQNPRHKITKRGQNVTFRCDPISEHNRLYWYRQTLGQGPEFLTYFQNEAQLEKSRLLSDRFSAERPKGSFSTLEIQRTEQGDSAMYLCASSRPTGYEGNEQFFGPGTRLTVL.

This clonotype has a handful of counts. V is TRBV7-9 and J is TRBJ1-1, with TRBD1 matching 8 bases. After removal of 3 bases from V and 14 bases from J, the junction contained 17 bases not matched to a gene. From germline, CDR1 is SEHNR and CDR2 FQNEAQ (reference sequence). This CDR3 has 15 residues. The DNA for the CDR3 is TGTGCCAGCAGCTTTCTTAGGGACAGGCCCGCTCTTACATTCTTT. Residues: CASSFLRDRPALTFF.

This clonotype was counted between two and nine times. CDR3 coding DNA: TGTGCCAGCAGCCAAGAAGAGGCTAGCTCACATGAGCAGTTCTTC. Translating it yields CASSQEEASSHEQFF. The chain employs TRBV4-2 and TRBJ2-1; D might be TRBD2 (5 bases). CDR1 is LGHNA and CDR2 is YNFKEQ in the germline V gene. This CDR3 is built from 15 residues. V dropped 0 bases and J dropped 8 bases, with 14 bases sitting between them.

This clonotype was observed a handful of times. CDR3 nucleotide sequence: TGCGCCAGCACCGATTTAGCGGGACCATATGAGCAGTTCTTC. This encodes CASTDLAGPYEQFF. The chain combines TRBV10-2 with TRBJ2-1; 8 nucleotides line up with TRBD2. Germline V gives CDR1 WSHSY, CDR2 SAAADI. The CDR3 consists of 14 residues. Losses at the gene ends were 7 bases for V and 8 bases for J; bases not matched to a gene: 10.

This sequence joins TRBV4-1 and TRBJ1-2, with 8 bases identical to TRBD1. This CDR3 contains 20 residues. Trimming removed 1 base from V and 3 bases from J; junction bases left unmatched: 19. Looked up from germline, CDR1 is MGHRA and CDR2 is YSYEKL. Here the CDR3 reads CASSQVFLPRTGREDYGYTF. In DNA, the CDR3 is TGCGCCAGCAGCCAAGTTTTCCTGCCTAGGACAGGGAGGGAAGACTATGGCTACACCTTC.

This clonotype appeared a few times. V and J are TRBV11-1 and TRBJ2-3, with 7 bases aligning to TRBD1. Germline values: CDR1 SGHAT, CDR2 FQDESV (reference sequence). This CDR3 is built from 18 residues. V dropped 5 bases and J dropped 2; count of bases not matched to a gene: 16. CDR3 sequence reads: CASSEKGQPAWYTDTQYF. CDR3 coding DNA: TGTGCCAGCAGCGAAAAGGGACAGCCAGCTTGGTACACAGATACGCAGTATTTT. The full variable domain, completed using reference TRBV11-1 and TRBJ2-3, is EAEVAQSPRYKITEKSQAVAFWCDPISGHATLYWYRQILGQGPELLVQFQDESVVDDSQLPKDRFSAERLKGVDSTLKIQPAELGDSAMYLCASSEKGQPAWYTDTQYFGPGTRLTVL.